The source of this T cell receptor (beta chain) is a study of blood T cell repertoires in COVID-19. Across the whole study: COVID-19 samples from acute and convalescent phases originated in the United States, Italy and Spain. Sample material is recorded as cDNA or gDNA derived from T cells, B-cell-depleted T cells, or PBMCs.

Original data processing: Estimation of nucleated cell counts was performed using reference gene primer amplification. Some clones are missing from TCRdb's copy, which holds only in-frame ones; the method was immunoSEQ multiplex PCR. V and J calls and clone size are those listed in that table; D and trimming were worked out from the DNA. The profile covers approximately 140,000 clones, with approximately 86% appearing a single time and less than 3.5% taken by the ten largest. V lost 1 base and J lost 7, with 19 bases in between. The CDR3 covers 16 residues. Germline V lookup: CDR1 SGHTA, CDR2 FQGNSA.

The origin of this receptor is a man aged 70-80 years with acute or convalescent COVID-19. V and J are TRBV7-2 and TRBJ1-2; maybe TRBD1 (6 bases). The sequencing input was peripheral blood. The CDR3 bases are TGTGCCAGCAGCTTAGGCAGGGGCCCTCTGATGGGTGGCTACACCTTC. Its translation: CASSLGRGPLMGGYTF.